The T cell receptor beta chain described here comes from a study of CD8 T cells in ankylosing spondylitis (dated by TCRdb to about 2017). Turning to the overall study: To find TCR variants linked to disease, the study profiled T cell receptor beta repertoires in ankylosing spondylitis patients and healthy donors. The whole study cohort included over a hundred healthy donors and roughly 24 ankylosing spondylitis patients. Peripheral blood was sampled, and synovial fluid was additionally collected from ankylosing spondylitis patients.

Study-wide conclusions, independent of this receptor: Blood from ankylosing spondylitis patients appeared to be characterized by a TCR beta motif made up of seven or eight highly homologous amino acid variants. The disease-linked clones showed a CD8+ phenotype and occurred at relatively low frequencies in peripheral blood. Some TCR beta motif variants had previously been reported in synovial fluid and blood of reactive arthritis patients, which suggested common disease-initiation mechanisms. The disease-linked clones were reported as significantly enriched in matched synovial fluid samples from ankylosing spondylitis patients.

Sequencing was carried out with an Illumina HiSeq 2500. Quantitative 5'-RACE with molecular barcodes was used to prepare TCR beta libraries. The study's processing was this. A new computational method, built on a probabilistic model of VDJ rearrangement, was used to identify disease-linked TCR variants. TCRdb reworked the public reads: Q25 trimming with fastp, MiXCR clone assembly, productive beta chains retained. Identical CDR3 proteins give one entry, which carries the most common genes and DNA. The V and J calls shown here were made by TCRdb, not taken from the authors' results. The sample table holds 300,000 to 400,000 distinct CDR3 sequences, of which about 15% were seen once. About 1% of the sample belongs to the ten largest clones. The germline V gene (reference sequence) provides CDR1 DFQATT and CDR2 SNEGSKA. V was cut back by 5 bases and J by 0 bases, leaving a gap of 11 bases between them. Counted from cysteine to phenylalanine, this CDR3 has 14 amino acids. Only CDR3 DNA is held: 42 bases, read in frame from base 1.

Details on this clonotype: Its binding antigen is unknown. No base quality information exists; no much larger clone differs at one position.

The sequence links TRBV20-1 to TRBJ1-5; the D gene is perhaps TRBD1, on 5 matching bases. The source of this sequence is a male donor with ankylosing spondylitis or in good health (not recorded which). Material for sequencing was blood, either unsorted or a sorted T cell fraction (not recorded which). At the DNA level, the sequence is TGCAGTGCTGGAAGGGGATATAGCAATCAGCCCCAGCATTTT. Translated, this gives CSAGRGYSNQPQHF.